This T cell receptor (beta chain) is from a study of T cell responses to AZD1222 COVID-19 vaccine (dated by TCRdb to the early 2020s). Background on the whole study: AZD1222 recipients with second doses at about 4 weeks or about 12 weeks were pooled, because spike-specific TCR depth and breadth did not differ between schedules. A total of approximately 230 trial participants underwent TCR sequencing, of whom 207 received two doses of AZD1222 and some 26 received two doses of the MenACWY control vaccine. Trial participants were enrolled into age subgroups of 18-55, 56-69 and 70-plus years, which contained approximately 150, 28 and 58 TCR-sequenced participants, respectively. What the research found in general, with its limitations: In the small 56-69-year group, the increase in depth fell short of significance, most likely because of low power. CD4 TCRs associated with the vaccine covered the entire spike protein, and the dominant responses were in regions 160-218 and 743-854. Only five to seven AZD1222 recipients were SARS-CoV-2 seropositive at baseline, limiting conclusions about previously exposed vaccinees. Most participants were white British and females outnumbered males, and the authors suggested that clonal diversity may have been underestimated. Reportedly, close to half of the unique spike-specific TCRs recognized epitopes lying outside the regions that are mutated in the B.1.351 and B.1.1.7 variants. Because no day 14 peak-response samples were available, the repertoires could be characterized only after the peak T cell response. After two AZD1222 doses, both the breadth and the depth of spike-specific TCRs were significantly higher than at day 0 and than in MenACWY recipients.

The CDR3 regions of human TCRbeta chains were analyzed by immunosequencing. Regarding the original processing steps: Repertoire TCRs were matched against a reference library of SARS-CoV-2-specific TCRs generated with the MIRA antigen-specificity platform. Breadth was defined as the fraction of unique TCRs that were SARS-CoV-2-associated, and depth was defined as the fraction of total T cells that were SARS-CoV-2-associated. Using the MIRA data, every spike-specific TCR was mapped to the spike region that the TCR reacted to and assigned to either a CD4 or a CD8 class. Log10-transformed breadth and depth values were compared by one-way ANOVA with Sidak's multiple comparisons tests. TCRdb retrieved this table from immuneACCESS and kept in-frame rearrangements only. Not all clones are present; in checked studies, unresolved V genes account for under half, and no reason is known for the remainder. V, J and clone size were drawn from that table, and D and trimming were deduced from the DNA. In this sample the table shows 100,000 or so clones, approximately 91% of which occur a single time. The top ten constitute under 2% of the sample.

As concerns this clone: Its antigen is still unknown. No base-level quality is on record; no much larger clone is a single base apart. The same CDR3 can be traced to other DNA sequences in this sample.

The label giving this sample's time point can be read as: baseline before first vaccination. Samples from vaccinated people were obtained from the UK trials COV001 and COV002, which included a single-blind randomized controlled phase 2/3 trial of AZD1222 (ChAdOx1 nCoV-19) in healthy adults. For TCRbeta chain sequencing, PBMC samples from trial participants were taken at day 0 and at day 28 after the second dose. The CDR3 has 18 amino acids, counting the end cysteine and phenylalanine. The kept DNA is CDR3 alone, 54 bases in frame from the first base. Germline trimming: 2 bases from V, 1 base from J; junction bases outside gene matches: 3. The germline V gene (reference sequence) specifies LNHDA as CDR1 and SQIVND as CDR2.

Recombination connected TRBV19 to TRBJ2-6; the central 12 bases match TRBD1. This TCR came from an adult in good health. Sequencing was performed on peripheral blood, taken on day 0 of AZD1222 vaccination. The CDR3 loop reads CASSIRDRGLSGANVLTF. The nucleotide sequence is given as TGTGCCAGTAGTATAAGGGACAGGGGGCTTTCTGGGGCCAACGTCCTGACTTTC.